The sequence of this T cell receptor beta chain was determined in a study of T cells in Graves' hyperthyroidism and ophthalmopathy. About the study: Prior to any treatment, at the point of initial diagnosis, peripheral blood was collected. Study conclusions and caveats: Peripheral blood also featured most of the thyroid clonotypes expanded above 0.001.

The CDR3 regions of TCR beta were amplified from RNA transcripts. When the TCR CDR3 underwent first-round RT-PCR, the HTBI primer set was used. TCRdb passed the multiplex PCR reads through MiXCR, listing each CDR3 protein once. This sample has 300,000 to 400,000 distinct CDR3 sequences, with approximately 22% found just once. The V end lost 0 bases, the J end lost 9 bases, and 15 bases lay between the germline ends. Looked up from germline, CDR1 is SGDLS and CDR2 is YYNGEE. The CDR3 runs to 14 residues. Together with thyroid ultrasound, orbital computed tomography, serum thyroxine and TRAb, clinical symptoms were used for diagnoses. This sample holds PBMCs from roughly 10 ml fresh peripheral blood. This clonotype has at least ten counts. The antigen remains unidentified.

This receptor was taken from a woman in her fifties or sixties with Graves' hyperthyroidism. The gene calls are TRBV9 and TRBJ1-1, with TRBD1 as a possible D gene (5 bases). The sequencing input was blood. The CDR3 nucleotides are TGTGCCAGCAGCGTAGGCGAGGTGCAGGGTAAAGCTTTCTTT. Encoded protein: CASSVGEVQGKAFF. The variable domain in full, completed from reference TRBV9 and TRBJ1-1, reads DSGVTQTPKHLITATGQRVTLRCSPRSGDLSVYWYQQSLDQGLQFLIQYYNGEERAKGNILERFSAQQFPDLHSELNLSSLELGDSALYFCASSVGEVQGKAFFGQGTRLTVV.